The source of this T cell receptor (beta chain) is a study of cytomegalovirus exposure and HLA in healthy donors. Study context: Later, an analysis reported that the approximately 120 validation repertoires had used the same platform as the 500 to 800 first-cohort repertoires.

The CDR3 has 16 residues. V trimming: 3 bases; J trimming: 0 bases; junction bases outside the gene matches: 4. The germline CDR1 and CDR2 sequences are MGHDK and SYGVNS. Assay: immunoSEQ multiplex PCR; the TCRdb copy retains only in-frame clones and omits some. The repertoire holds around 65,000 clones, 80% to 95% seen once, with roughly 5.3% in the top ten. The chain carries TRBV25-1 and TRBJ2-3, with 9 bases matching TRBD1. The sequencing input was PBMCs. The source of this sequence is a man between 18 and 35 years old in good health and CMV-seropositive. The CDR3 sequence is CASSEPGQGSTDTQYF. CDR3 coding DNA: TGTGCCAGCAGTGAGCCGGGACAGGGTAGCACAGATACGCAGTATTTT.